This entry concerns a single T cell receptor beta chain. Its antigen is unidentified. The junction had 5 bases not matched to a gene; V was cut back by 6 bases and J by 2 bases. Germline CDR1 is SQVTM and CDR2 is ANQGSEA. The CDR3 runs 13 residues. This sample is drawn from a study of T cells in Graves' hyperthyroidism and ophthalmopathy. Study background: Peripheral blood was collected at initial diagnosis, before any treatment. General study points: Separating ophthalmopathy from stable hyperthyroidism was achieved by a 13 V-J model.

The investigators amplified TCR beta CDR3 regions from RNA transcripts. The HTBI set primed first-round TCR CDR3 RT-PCR. MiXCR, run by TCRdb on the multiplex PCR reads, gives a single entry per CDR3 protein. This sample has hundreds of thousands of distinct CDR3 sequences, with over 15% found just once. Newly diagnosed patients aged 18 to 65 had hyperthyroidism of under 2 months' duration. Lactation, pregnancy, other autoimmune disease or uncontrolled infection led to exclusion of patients. This chain links TRBV29-1 with TRBJ2-7, with 9 bases aligning to TRBD1. The receptor was derived from a woman aged 50 to 65 with Graves' hyperthyroidism that later progressed to Graves' ophthalmopathy. The sequenced sample was blood. DNA of the CDR3: TGCAGCGTACGATGGACAGGGGCCTACGAGCAGTACTTC. It specifies CSVRWTGAYEQYF.